This T cell receptor (beta chain) was obtained from a study of T cell repertoires in cytomegalovirus infection. Looking at the study overall: It was the public TCR beta signatures that indicated both CMV infection and matching HLA type.

The CDR3 length is 15 residues. V was clipped by 2 bases and J by 7 bases, with 14 bases between them. Germline CDR1 is MGHRA and CDR2 is YSYEKL. Each CDR3 protein is one row after TCRdb ran MiXCR on the reads. The table includes about 890,000 distinct CDR3 sequences, approximately 31% detected once. Comments on this clonotype: The antigen is undetermined.

The chain couples TRBV4-1 to TRBJ1-4; D is unresolved. The TCR originated in a human donor in good health (CMV status not recorded). Some clones in this sample may be carry-over from other donors' samples. This material consisted of cultured CD8+ T cells from PBMCs, taken from culture after CMV antigen stimulation. The CDR3 sequence: CASSQSGGVGEKLFF. CDR3 in DNA: TGCGCCAGCAGCCAATCGGGAGGTGTAGGTGAAAAACTGTTTTTT.